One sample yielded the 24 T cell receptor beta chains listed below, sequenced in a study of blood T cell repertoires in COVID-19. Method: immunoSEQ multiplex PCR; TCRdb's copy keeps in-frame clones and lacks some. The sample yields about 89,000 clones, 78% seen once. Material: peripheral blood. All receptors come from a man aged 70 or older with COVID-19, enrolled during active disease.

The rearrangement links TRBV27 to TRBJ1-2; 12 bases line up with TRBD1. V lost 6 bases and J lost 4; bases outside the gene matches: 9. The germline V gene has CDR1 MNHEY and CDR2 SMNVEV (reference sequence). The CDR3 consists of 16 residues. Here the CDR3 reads CASSSIGGQGAYGYTF. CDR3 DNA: TGTGCCAGCAGCTCAATCGGGGGACAGGGGGCCTATGGCTACACCTTC.

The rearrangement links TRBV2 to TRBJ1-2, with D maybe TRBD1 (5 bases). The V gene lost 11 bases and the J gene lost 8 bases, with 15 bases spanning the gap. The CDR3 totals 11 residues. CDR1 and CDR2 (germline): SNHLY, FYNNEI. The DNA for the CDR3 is TGTGCCTCCCAGGTCCGGGGGGGCTACACCTTC. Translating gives CASQVRGGYTF.

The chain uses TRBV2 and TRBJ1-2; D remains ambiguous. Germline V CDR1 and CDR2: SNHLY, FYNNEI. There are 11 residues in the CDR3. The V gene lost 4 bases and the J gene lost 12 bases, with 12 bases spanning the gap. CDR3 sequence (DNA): TGTGCCAGCAGTGGTGACAATCCGGACACCTTC. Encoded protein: CASSGDNPDTF.

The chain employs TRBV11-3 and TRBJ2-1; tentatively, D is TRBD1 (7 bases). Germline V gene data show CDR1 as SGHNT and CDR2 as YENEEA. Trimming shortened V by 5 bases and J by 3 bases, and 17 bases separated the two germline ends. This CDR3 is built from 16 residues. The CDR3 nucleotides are TGTGCCAGCAGCGGAGGGTTGAGGGGGCTCTACAATGAGCAGTTCTTC. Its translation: CASSGGLRGLYNEQFF. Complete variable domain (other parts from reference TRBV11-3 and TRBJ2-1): EAGVVQSPRYKIIEKKQPVAFWCNPISGHNTLYWYLQNLGQGPELLIRYENEEAVDDSQLPKDRFSAERLKGVDSTLKIQPAELGDSAVYLCASSGGLRGLYNEQFFGPGTRLTVL.

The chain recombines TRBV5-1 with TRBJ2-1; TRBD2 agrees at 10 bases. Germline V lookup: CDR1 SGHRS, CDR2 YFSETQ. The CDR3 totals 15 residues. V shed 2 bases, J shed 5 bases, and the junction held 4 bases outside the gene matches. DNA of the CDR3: TGCGCCAGCAGCTTTGGACTAGCGGCCAACAATGAGCAGTTCTTC. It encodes CASSFGLAANNEQFF.

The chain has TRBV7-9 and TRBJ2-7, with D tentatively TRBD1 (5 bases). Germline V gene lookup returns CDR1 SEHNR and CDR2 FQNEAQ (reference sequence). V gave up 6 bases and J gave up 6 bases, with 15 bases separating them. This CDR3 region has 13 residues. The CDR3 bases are TGTGCCAGCAGGCGAACAGGTTCTGGCGAGCAGTACTTC. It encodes CASRRTGSGEQYF. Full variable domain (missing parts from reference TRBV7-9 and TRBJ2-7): DTGVSQNPRHKITKRGQNVTFRCDPISEHNRLYWYRQTLGQGPEFLTYFQNEAQLEKSRLLSDRFSAERPKGSFSTLEIQRTEQGDSAMYLCASRRTGSGEQYFGPGTRLTVT.

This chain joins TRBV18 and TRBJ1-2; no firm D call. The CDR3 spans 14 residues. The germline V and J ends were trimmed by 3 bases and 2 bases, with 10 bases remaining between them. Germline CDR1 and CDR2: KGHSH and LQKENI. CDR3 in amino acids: CASSPPLYNYGYTF. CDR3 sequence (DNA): TGTGCCAGCTCACCCCCTCTATACAACTATGGCTACACCTTC.

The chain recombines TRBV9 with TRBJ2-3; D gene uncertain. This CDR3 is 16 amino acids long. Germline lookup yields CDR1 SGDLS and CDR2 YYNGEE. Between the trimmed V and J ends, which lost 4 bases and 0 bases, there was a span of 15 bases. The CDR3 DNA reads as TGTGCCAGCAGCCCCCTTGGTGCGGTTAGCACAGATACGCAGTATTTT. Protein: CASSPLGAVSTDTQYF.

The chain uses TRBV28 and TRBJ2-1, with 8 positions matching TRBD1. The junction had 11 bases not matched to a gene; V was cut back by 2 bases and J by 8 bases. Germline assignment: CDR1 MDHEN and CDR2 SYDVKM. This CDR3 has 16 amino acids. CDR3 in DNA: TGTGCCAGCAGTTTACCCTTTGGACAGGGTAAAGATGAGCAGTTCTTC. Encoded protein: CASSLPFGQGKDEQFF.

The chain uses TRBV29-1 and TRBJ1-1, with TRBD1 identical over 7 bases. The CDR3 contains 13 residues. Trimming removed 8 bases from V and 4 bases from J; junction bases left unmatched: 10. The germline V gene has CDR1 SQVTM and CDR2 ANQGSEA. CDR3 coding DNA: TGCAGCCACAGGGGTGCATGGAGCACTGAAGCTTTCTTT. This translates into CSHRGAWSTEAFF.

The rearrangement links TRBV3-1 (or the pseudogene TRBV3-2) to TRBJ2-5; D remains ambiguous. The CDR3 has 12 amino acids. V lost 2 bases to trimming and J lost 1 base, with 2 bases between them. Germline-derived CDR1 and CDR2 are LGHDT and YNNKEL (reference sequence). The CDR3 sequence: CASSQLQETQYF. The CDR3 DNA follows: TGTGCCAGCAGCCAACTCCAAGAGACCCAGTACTTC.

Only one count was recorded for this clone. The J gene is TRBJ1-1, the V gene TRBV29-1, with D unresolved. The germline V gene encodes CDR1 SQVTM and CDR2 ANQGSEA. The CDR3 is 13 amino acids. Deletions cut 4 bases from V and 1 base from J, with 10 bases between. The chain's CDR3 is CSVVPRGNTEAFF. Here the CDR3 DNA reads TGCAGCGTTGTCCCGCGGGGGAACACTGAAGCTTTCTTT.

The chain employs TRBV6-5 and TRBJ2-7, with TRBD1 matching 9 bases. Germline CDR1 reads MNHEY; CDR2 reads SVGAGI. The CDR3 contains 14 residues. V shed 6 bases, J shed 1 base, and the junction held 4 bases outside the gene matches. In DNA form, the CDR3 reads TGTGCCAGCAGCTTCGACAGGGGGTCCTACGAGCAGTACTTC. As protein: CASSFDRGSYEQYF.

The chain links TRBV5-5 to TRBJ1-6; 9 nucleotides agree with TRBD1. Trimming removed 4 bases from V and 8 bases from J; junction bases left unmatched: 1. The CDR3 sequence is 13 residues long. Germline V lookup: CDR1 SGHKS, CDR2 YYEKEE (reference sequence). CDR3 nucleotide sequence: TGTGCCAGCAGCGGGGACAGGGATTCACCCCTCCACTTT. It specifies CASSGDRDSPLHF.

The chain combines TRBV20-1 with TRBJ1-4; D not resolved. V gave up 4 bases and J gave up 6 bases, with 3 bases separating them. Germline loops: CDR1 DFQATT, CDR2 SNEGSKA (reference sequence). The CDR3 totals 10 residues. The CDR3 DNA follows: TGCAGTGCTACAGATGAAAAACTGTTTTTT. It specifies CSATDEKLFF.

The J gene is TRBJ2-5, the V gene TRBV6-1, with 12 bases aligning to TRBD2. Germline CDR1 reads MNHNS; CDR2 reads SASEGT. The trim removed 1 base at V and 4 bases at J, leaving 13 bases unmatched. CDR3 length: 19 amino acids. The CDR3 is CASSEEWLAGGPSRETQYF. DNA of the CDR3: TGTGCCAGCAGTGAAGAGTGGCTAGCGGGAGGGCCAAGTCGAGAGACCCAGTACTTC.

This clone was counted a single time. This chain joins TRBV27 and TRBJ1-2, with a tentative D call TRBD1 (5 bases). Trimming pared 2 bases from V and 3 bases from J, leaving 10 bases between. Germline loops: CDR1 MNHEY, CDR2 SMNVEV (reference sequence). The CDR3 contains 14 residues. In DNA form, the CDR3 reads TGTGCCAGCAGTTTACGGGGGTTAGACTATGGCTACACCTTC. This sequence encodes CASSLRGLDYGYTF.

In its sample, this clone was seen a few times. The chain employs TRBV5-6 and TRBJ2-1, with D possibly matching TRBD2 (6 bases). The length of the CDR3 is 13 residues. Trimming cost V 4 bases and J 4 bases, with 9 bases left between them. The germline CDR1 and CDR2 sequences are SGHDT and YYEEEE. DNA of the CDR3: TGTGCCAGCAGCGTACGGGGGTACAATGAGCAGTTCTTC. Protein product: CASSVRGYNEQFF. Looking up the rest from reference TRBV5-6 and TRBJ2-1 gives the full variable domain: DAGVTQSPTHLIKTRGQQVTLRCSPKSGHDTVSWYQQALGQGPQFIFQYYEEEERQRGNFPDRFSGHQFPNYSSELNVNALLLGDSALYLCASSVRGYNEQFFGPGTRLTVL.

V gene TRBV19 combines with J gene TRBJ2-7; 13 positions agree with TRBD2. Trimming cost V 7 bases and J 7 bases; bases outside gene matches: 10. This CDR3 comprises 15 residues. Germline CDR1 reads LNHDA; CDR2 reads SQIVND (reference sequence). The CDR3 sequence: CASKGGTSGTGEQYF. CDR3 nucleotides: TGTGCCAGTAAGGGGGGGACTAGCGGGACTGGAGAGCAGTACTTC.

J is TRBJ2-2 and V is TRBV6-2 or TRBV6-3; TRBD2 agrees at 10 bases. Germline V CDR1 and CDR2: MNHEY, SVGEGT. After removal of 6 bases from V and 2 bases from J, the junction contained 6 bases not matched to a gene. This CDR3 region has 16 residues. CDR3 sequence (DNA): TGTGCCAGCAGCCGTAGCGGGGGGATTAACACCGGGGAGCTGTTTTTT. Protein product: CASSRSGGINTGELFF.

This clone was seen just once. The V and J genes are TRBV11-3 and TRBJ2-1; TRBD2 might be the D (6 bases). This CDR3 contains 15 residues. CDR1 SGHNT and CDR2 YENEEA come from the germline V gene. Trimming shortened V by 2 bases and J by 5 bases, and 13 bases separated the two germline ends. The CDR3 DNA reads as TGTGCCAGCAGCTTACGGACTACTAGTCACAATGAGCAGTTCTTC. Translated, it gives CASSLRTTSHNEQFF.

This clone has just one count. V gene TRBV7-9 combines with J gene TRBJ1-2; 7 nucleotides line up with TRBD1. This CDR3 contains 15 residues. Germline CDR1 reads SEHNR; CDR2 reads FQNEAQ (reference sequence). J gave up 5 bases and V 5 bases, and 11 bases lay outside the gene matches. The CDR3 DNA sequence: TGTGCCAGCAGCCCAGCGACAGGGAATTCTTATGGCTACACCTTC. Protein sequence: CASSPATGNSYGYTF. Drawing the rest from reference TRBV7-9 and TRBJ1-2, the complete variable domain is DTGVSQNPRHKITKRGQNVTFRCDPISEHNRLYWYRQTLGQGPEFLTYFQNEAQLEKSRLLSDRFSAERPKGSFSTLEIQRTEQGDSAMYLCASSPATGNSYGYTFGSGTRLTVV.

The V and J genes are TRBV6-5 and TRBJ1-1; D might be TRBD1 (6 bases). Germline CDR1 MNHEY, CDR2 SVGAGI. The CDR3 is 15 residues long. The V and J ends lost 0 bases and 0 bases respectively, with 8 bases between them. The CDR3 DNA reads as TGTGCCAGCAGTTACTCGGGGGCTCTGAACACTGAAGCTTTCTTT. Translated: CASSYSGALNTEAFF.

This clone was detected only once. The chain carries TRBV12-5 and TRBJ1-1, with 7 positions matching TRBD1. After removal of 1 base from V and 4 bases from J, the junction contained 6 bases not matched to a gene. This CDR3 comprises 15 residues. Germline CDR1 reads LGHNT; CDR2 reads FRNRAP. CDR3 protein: CASGLGRTGVTEAFF. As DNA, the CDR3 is TGTGCTAGTGGTTTGGGAAGGACAGGAGTCACTGAAGCTTTCTTT. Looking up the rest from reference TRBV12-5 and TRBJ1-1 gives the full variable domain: DARVTQTPRHKVTEMGQEVTMRCQPILGHNTVFWYRQTMMQGLELLAYFRNRAPLDDSGMPKDRFSAEMPDATLATLKIQPSEPRDSAVYFCASGLGRTGVTEAFFGQGTRLTVV.